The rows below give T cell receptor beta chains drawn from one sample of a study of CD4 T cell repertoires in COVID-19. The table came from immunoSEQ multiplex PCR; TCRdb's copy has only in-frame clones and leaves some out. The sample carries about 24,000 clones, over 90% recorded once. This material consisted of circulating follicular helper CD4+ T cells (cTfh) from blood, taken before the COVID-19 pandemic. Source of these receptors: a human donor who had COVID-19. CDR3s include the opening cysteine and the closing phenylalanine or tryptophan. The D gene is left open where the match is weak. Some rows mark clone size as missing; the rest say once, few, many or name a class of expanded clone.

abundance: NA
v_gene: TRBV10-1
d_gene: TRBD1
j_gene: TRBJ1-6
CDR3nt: TGCGCCAGCGGACAGGACAGGGCATCACCCCTCCACTTT
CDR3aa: CASGQDRASPLHF

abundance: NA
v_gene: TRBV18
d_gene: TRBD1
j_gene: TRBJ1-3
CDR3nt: TGTGCCAGCTCACCGACAGGGGACCTCTCTGGAAACACCATATATTTT
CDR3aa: CASSPTGDLSGNTIYF

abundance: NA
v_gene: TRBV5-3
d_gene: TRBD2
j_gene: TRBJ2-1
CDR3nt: TGTGCCAGAAGCTTGACTAGCGGATACAATGAGCAGTTCTTC
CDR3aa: CARSLTSGYNEQFF

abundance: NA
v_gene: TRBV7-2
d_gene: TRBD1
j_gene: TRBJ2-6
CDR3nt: TGTGCCAGCAGCACGTCCGGGACAGGGATTAGCTCTGGGGCCAACGTCCTGACTTTC
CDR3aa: CASSTSGTGISSGANVLTF

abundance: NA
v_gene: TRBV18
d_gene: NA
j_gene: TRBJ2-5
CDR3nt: TGTGCCAGCTCACGAGCACAAAAGGGAGAGGAGACCCAGTACTTC
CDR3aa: CASSRAQKGEETQYF

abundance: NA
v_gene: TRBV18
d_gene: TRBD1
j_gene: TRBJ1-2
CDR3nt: TGTGCCAGCTCACCCTTCGGACAGGCCTACGATGGCTACACCTTC
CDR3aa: CASSPFGQAYDGYTF

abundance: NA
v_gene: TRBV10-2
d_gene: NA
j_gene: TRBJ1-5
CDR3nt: TGCGCCAGCAGTGAAACGAGGGGGGGCAGGCAGCCCCAGCATTTT
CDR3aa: CASSETRGGRQPQHF

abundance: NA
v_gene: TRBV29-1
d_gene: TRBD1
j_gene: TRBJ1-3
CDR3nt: TGCAGCGTTCGGCTTCCAGGGACAGGGGGTGAAGGCGCCATATATTTT
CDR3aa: CSVRLPGTGGEGAIYF

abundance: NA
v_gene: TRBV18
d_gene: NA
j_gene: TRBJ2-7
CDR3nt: TGTGCCAGCTCACCTGGATCTGGGCCCTACGAGCAGTACTTC
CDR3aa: CASSPGSGPYEQYF

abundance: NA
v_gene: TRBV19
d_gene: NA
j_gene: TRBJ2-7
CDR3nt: TGTGCCAGTAATAGGGGTCTTGCCTACGAGCAGTACTTC
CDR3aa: CASNRGLAYEQYF

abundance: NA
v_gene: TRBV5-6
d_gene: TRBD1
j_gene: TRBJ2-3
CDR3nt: TGTGCCAGCAGCAGATCCGGGACAGGGGCGGATACGCAGTATTTT
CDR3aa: CASSRSGTGADTQYF

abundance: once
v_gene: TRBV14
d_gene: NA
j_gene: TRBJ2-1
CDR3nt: TGTGCCAGCAGCCAAGGTAACCCTCACGGAGGGCAGTTCTTC
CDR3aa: CASSQGNPHGGQFF

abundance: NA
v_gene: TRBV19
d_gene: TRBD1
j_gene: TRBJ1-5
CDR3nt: TGTGCCAGTAGTAGGGGGACAGGGGGTCAGCCCCAGCATTTT
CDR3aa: CASSRGTGGQPQHF

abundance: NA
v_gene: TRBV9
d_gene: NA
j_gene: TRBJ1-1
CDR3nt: TGTGCCAGCAGCTCTCGACAGCAGAACACTGAAGCTTTCTTT
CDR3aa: CASSSRQQNTEAFF

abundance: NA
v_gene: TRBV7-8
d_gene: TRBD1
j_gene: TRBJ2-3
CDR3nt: TGTGCCAGCAGTCCAGGGGACAGGTTCACAGATACGCAGTATTTT
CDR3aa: CASSPGDRFTDTQYF

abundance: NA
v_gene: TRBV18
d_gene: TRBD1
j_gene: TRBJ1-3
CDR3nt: TGTGCCAGCTCACTTGGACAGGTTGGAAACACCATATATTTT
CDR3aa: CASSLGQVGNTIYF

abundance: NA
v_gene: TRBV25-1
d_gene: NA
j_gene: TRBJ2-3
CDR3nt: TGTGCCAGCAGTGAAGAACATTTTTTGGATACGCAGTATTTT
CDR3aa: CASSEEHFLDTQYF

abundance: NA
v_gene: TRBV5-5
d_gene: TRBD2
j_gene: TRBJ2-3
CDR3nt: TGTGCCAGCAGCTTGATTGCGGGAGGGTTCGCAGATACGCAGTATTTT
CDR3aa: CASSLIAGGFADTQYF

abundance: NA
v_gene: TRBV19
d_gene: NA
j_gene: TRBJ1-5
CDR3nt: TGTGCCAGTAACCCCGGGATTTTACAGCCCCAGCATTTT
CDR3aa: CASNPGILQPQHF

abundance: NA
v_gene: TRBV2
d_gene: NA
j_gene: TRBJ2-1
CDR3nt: TGTGCCAGCAGTGAACAAGCGCCGATTTACAATGAGCAGTTCTTC
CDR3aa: CASSEQAPIYNEQFF

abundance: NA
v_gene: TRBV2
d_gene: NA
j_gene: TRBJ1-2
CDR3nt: TGTGCCAGCAAAGGGGCCGGGTTTGTCTACACCTTC
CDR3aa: CASKGAGFVYTF

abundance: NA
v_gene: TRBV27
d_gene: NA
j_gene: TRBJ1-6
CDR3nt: TGTGCCAGCAGTTTATTCACGGATTCACCCCTCCACTTT
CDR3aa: CASSLFTDSPLHF

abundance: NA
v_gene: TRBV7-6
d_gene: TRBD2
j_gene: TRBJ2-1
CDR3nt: TGTGCCAGCAGCCGGGGACTAGCGGGAGGGGGAGGATTTCGCGGTGAGCAGTTCTTC
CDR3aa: CASSRGLAGGGGFRGEQFF